The T cell receptor (beta chain) under discussion was sequenced for a study of T cell responses to AZD1222 COVID-19 vaccine. The CDR3 consists of 14 residues. V shed 6 bases and J shed 5 bases, with 19 bases lying between them. CDR1 and CDR2 (germline): SQVTM, ANQGSEA. Study observations and caveats: Baseline seropositives among AZD1222 recipients totaled only five to seven. Nearly half of spike-specific TCRs reportedly go after variant regions that carry no mutations. Donors, mostly white British, included more females; clonal diversity was possibly underestimated.

The table came from immunoSEQ multiplex PCR; TCRdb's copy has only in-frame clones and leaves some out. The sample carries under 150,000 clones, around 90% recorded once. Details on this clone: Its antigen is not identified.

The source of this sequence is an adult who received the AZD1222 COVID-19 vaccine. The chain joins TRBV29-1 to TRBJ1-1; tentatively, D is TRBD1 (6 bases). The source was peripheral blood, collected 28 days after the second AZD1222 dose. CDR3 nucleotide sequence: TGCAGCGTCTCGCTGATGGGGGCCGGGACTGAAGCTTTCTTT. Translated: CSVSLMGAGTEAFF.